Sequencing of this TCR beta chain was carried out in a study of CD8 T cells in ankylosing spondylitis. General study points: Disease-linked clones had a CD8+ phenotype and relatively low frequency in peripheral blood.

This clonotype has a handful of counts. Its antigen is undetermined. This CDR3 has 15 amino acids. Germline CDR1 reads SGHTA; CDR2 reads FQGNSA. Trimming cost V 5 bases and J 7 bases; bases outside gene matches: 9. One entry per CDR3 protein results from TCRdb running MiXCR on the 5' RACE reads. The data contain about 220,000 distinct CDR3 sequences, roughly 24% of them seen just once; the ten biggest clones take up around 6.3%. What was sequenced was blood, either unsorted or a sorted T cell fraction (not recorded which). The chain has TRBV7-2 and TRBJ2-7; 12 bases line up with TRBD1. The receptor's source is a male donor with ankylosing spondylitis or in good health (not recorded which). CDR3 loop: CASSNRGQGAREQYF. In DNA form, the CDR3 reads TGTGCCAGCAGCAACCGGGGACAGGGGGCTCGGGAGCAGTACTTC. The entire variable domain, with the rest obtained from reference TRBV7-2 and TRBJ2-7, is as follows: GAGVSQSPSNKVTEKGKDVELRCDPISGHTALYWYRQSLGQGLEFLIYFQGNSAPDKSGLPSDRFSAERTGGSVSTLTIQRTQQEDSAVYLCASSNRGQGAREQYFGPGTRLTVT.